The 29 T cell receptor beta chains below all came from one sample that was sequenced in a study of blood T cell repertoires in COVID-19 (dated by TCRdb to about 2020). Library preparation employed the immunoSEQ multiplex PCR assay. TCRdb stores this immuneACCESS table with in-frame sequences only. Part of the clones is absent; in the studies checked, under half of the shortfall reflects unresolved V genes, and no reason is known for the rest. Recorded for this sample are approximately 400,000 clones; approximately 88% of them occurred a single time. The ten largest clones add up to around 1.3% of the sample. Sequenced: peripheral blood. These TCRs come from a man in his forties with acute or convalescent COVID-19.

This chain connects TRBV27 to TRBJ2-5; 8 bases fit TRBD1. The CDR3 spans 15 residues. Trimming cost V 7 bases and J 4 bases; bases outside gene matches: 11. The germline CDR1 and CDR2 sequences are MNHEY and SMNVEV (reference sequence). CDR3 in amino acids: CASNSRGQGRETQYF. CDR3 nucleotide sequence: TGTGCCAGCAATTCCCGAGGACAGGGTCGAGAGACCCAGTACTTC.

This chain joins TRBV23-1 and TRBJ2-2; D call uncertain. Being an ORF, TRBV23-1 has a function that is uncertain. The CDR3 totals 14 residues. The V end lost 0 bases, the J end lost 6 bases, and 8 bases lay between the germline ends. CDR3 coding DNA: TGCGCCAGCAGTCAATCCTGGCCATCCGGGGAGCTGTTTTTT. Amino acid sequence: CASSQSWPSGELFF.

The genes are TRBV25-1 and TRBJ1-1; 10 bases are shared with TRBD1. J was trimmed by 2 bases and V by 8 bases; bases with no gene match: 8. Germline V CDR1 and CDR2: MGHDK, SYGVNS. The CDR3 length is 15 residues. In DNA form, the CDR3 reads TGTGCCAGCGTATCCCGGGACAGGGGAAACACTGAAGCTTTCTTT. The encoded protein is CASVSRDRGNTEAFF. Filled out from reference TRBV25-1 and TRBJ1-1, the complete variable domain reads EADIYQTPRYLVIGTGKKITLECSQTMGHDKMYWYQQDPGMELHLIHYSYGVNSTEKGDLSSESTVSRIRTEHFPLTLESARPSHTSQYLCASVSRDRGNTEAFFGQGTRLTVV.

The gene calls are TRBV30 and TRBJ2-1; 7 bases map to TRBD2. There are 13 residues in the CDR3. The J segment lost 4 bases and the V segment lost 1 base, leaving 1 base of the junction unmatched. The V gene's germline CDR1 is GTSNPN and CDR2 SVGIG (reference sequence). CDR3 bases: TGTGCCTGGAGTGGCGGGAGATACAATGAGCAGTTCTTC. It is translated as CAWSGGRYNEQFF.

This clone appeared once. The chain combines TRBV7-3 with TRBJ1-1, with D uncertain. The CDR3 loop spans 13 amino acids. V gave up 4 bases and J gave up 5 bases, with 11 bases separating them. Germline V gene sequence: CDR1 SGHTA, CDR2 FQGTGA. The CDR3 DNA reads as TGTGCCAGCAGCTCACCCCCGGAGACTGAAGCTTTCTTT. It encodes CASSSPPETEAFF.

This chain links TRBV10-3 with TRBJ2-2, with 7 bases that match TRBD1. The CDR3 runs 16 residues. V gave up 2 bases and J gave up 4 bases; unmatched junction bases: 7. Germline V gives CDR1 ENHRY, CDR2 SYGVKD. CDR3 DNA: TGTGCCATCAGTGAGACCGACAGGGACAGCACCGGGGAGCTGTTTTTT. Encoded protein: CAISETDRDSTGELFF.

The V call is TRBV5-8, the J call TRBJ2-1; TRBD1 matches at 8 bases. CDR1 SGHTS and CDR2 YDEGEE come from the germline V gene. This CDR3 is built from 15 residues. The V and J ends lost 3 bases and 6 bases, in that order; junction bases with no gene match: 8. The CDR3 nucleotides read TGTGCCAGCAGCTCTCCCAGGACAGGGAGCAATGAGCAGTTCTTC. Its protein product is CASSSPRTGSNEQFF.

The rearrangement uses TRBV28 and TRBJ2-1, with 11 bases lining up with TRBD2. Trimming removed 6 bases from V and 6 bases from J; junction bases left unmatched: 4. Germline V lookup: CDR1 MDHEN, CDR2 SYDVKM. CDR3 length equals 14 residues. CDR3 coding DNA: TGTGCCAGCAGACTAGCGGGAGACCTCAATGAGCAGTTCTTC. Translation: CASRLAGDLNEQFF.

As for this clone: Other DNA sequences within the sample encode an identical CDR3. This sequence joins TRBV7-9 and TRBJ2-7, with D perhaps matching TRBD1 (6 bases). The CDR3 covers 12 residues. In germline, CDR1 is SEHNR, CDR2 FQNEAQ (reference sequence). Trimming cost V 4 bases and J 3 bases, with 7 bases left between them. CDR3 sequence reads: CASSSRGYEQYF. The CDR3 DNA reads as TGTGCCAGCAGCTCCAGGGGCTACGAGCAGTACTTC.

V usage is TRBV6-6 and J usage is TRBJ1-1; no clear D. The CDR3 length is 14 residues. CDR1 is MNHNY and CDR2 is SVGAGI in the germline V gene (reference sequence). V lost 0 bases, J lost 3 bases, and 8 bases lay in between. The CDR3 here is CASSYSRADTEAFF. CDR3 DNA: TGTGCCAGCAGTTACTCACGCGCGGACACTGAAGCTTTCTTT.

V gene TRBV7-9 combines with J gene TRBJ2-2; 9 bases line up with TRBD2. This CDR3 is 16 amino acids long. The J segment lost 4 bases and the V segment lost 6 bases, leaving 9 bases of the junction unmatched. Looked up from germline, CDR1 is SEHNR and CDR2 is FQNEAQ (reference sequence). The CDR3 loop reads CASRLERGAVTGELFF. DNA of the CDR3: TGTGCCAGCAGACTTGAGCGGGGGGCGGTCACCGGGGAGCTGTTTTTT.

This sequence joins TRBV6-5 and TRBJ2-1; 7 nucleotides match TRBD2. Germline CDR1 reads MNHEY; CDR2 reads SVGAGI. Losses at the gene ends were 5 bases for V and 9 bases for J; bases not matched to a gene: 4. The CDR3 loop spans 12 amino acids. The CDR3 nucleotides are TGTGCCAGCAGTCGACTAGCTCTTGAGCAGTTCTTC. Translation: CASSRLALEQFF.

This clone has only one observation. The V call is TRBV19, the J call TRBJ1-5; D unresolved. Germline CDR1 is LNHDA and CDR2 is SQIVND (reference sequence). V was trimmed by 11 bases and J by 2 bases, leaving 10 bases between them. The CDR3 runs to 12 residues. CDR3 region: CASTEGNQPQHF. Written as DNA, the CDR3 is TGTGCCTCGACGGAGGGCAATCAGCCCCAGCATTTT.

CDR3 nucleotide sequence: TGCGCCAGCAGCTTGGCCTTGCAGGGGTATTCACCCCTCCACTTT. It specifies CASSLALQGYSPLHF. J is TRBJ1-6 and V is TRBV5-1; possible D gene TRBD1, 6 bases. Trimming cost V 0 bases and J 8 bases, with 12 bases left between them. Germline loops: CDR1 SGHRS, CDR2 YFSETQ. The CDR3 has 15 amino acids.

The V gene is TRBV5-1, the J gene TRBJ1-4, with D unresolved. Germline values: CDR1 SGHRS, CDR2 YFSETQ. The CDR3 has 14 residues. Trimming took 4 bases from V and 3 from J, leaving 10 bases between them. CDR3 sequence: CASSPDTSNEKLFF. The CDR3 DNA sequence: TGCGCCAGCAGCCCCGACACATCTAATGAAAAACTGTTTTTT.

This clone was found a few times. This sequence joins TRBV6-5 and TRBJ1-3; no reliable D call. The CDR3 loop spans 12 amino acids. The V gene's germline CDR1 is MNHEY and CDR2 SVGAGI. Deletions cut 8 bases from V and 4 bases from J, with 9 bases between. The CDR3 region is CASGGGGNTIYF. The CDR3 coding sequence is TGTGCCAGCGGAGGTGGAGGAAACACCATATATTTT.

The chain has TRBV19 and TRBJ2-2, with D uncertain. Trimming pared 2 bases from V and 2 bases from J, leaving 12 bases between. The V gene's germline CDR1 is LNHDA and CDR2 SQIVND (reference sequence). The CDR3 length is 16 residues. CDR3 sequence reads: CASSISTAINTGELFF. CDR3 coding DNA: TGTGCCAGTAGTATATCCACAGCCATCAACACCGGGGAGCTGTTTTTT.

The rearrangement uses TRBV24-1 and TRBJ2-4; maybe TRBD1 (6 bases). Trimming removed 9 bases from V and 6 bases from J, with 20 bases in between. Looked up from germline, CDR1 is KGHDR and CDR2 is SFDVKD. This CDR3 is 15 amino acids long. The CDR3 DNA reads as TGTGCCACCGTGGGGGCGGTTGACACGAGAAACATTCAGTACTTC. This sequence encodes CATVGAVDTRNIQYF.

This clone was observed a single time. This rearrangement joins TRBV6-4 to TRBJ2-1, with D tentatively TRBD1 (5 bases). V was pared by 6 bases and J by 8 bases, with 11 bases between. The CDR3 totals 12 residues. Germline V gives CDR1 MRHNA, CDR2 SNTAGT. The CDR3 here is CASRQQGDEQFF. The CDR3 DNA follows: TGTGCCAGCAGACAACAAGGGGATGAGCAGTTCTTC.

The chain uses TRBV6-4 and TRBJ2-1; 9 nucleotides line up with TRBD2. The V gene's germline CDR1 is MRHNA and CDR2 SNTAGT. The CDR3 is 16 amino acids. Trimming took 3 bases from V and 3 from J; bases not matched to a gene: 6. The CDR3 bases are TGTGCCAGCAGTGAGGGCGGGGGGGCCGGCTACAATGAGCAGTTCTTC. It encodes CASSEGGGAGYNEQFF.

The chain couples TRBV11-2 to TRBJ1-4, with 10 bases lining up with TRBD1. The germline CDR1 and CDR2 sequences are SGHAT and FQNNGV. V was clipped by 4 bases and J by 8 bases; unmatched bases: 10. The CDR3 totals 16 residues. For the CDR3, the DNA is TGTGCCAGCAGCTCCCAACTAGGGACAGGGGACGAAAAACTGTTTTTT. The encoded protein is CASSSQLGTGDEKLFF.

This clone was picked up one time. The chain employs TRBV28 and TRBJ2-3, with D unclear. V lost 3 bases and J lost 0, with 4 bases in between. The germline CDR1 and CDR2 sequences are MDHEN and SYDVKM. This CDR3 contains 13 residues. CDR3 bases: TGTGCCAGCAGTTTTCCTAGCACAGATACGCAGTATTTT. It translates to CASSFPSTDTQYF.

The chain links TRBV28 to TRBJ1-1; a weak D match, TRBD1 (6 bases). V was cut by 2 bases and J by 8 bases, with 12 bases left in between. The CDR3 has 13 amino acids. Looked up from germline, CDR1 is MDHEN and CDR2 is SYDVKM. This CDR3 is CASSLGGGREAFF. The CDR3, as DNA: TGTGCCAGCAGTTTAGGGGGCGGGAGGGAAGCTTTCTTT.

This chain uses TRBV6-5 with TRBJ2-7, with a tentative D call TRBD2 (5 bases). V was pared by 11 bases and J by 0 bases, with 11 bases between. The CDR3 spans 12 residues. Germline V lookup: CDR1 MNHEY, CDR2 SVGAGI. DNA for the CDR3: TGTGCCTCCGGGGAGAGCTCCTACGAGCAGTACTTC. This codes for CASGESSYEQYF.

This sequence joins TRBV9 and TRBJ2-3; 12 nucleotides agree with TRBD2. The J segment lost 5 bases and the V segment lost 3 bases, leaving 4 bases of the junction unmatched. This CDR3 has 15 amino acids. Germline V gene data show CDR1 as SGDLS and CDR2 as YYNGEE. The CDR3 loop is CASSASGGALDTQYF. The CDR3 DNA sequence: TGTGCCAGCAGCGCTAGCGGGGGGGCCTTAGATACGCAGTATTTT.

V gene TRBV27 combines with J gene TRBJ2-2; a possible D gene is TRBD2 (6 bases). Germline-derived CDR1 and CDR2 are MNHEY and SMNVEV (reference sequence). Trimming left V 1 base short and J 13 bases short, with 13 bases between. There are 13 residues in the CDR3. DNA for the CDR3: TGTGCCAGCAGTTTATACCGGCAGGGAGGGCTGTTTTTT. Its translation is CASSLYRQGGLFF.

The CDR3 nucleotides are TGTGCCAGCAGCCCAAGACAGGGGGGGTACCGCTACACCTTC. Residues: CASSPRQGGYRYTF. The chain employs TRBV2 and TRBJ1-2, with TRBD1 matching 9 bases. The J segment lost 9 bases and the V segment lost 6 bases, leaving 11 bases of the junction unmatched. From germline, CDR1 is SNHLY and CDR2 FYNNEI. This CDR3 region has 14 residues.

The chain joins TRBV18 to TRBJ2-7; 11 positions agree with TRBD2. V gave up 0 bases and J gave up 0 bases; unmatched junction bases: 10. Germline CDR1 is KGHSH and CDR2 is LQKENI. The CDR3 runs to 19 residues. Here the CDR3 DNA reads TGTGCCAGCTCACCACCTTTAGTAGCGGGAGGGTCCCTCTCCTACGAGCAGTACTTC. Translation gives CASSPPLVAGGSLSYEQYF.

The genes are TRBV27 and TRBJ2-7; D uncertain. In germline, CDR1 is MNHEY, CDR2 SMNVEV (reference sequence). Between the trimmed V and J ends, which lost 8 bases and 3 bases, there was a span of 14 bases. The CDR3 totals 13 residues. CDR3 nucleotides: TGTGCCAGCGGCCGTTCAAGAGGCTACGAGCAGTACTTC. Amino acid sequence: CASGRSRGYEQYF.